This entry features one TCR beta chain sequence. Its specificity is not known. Some clones are missing from TCRdb's copy, which holds only in-frame ones; the method was immunoSEQ multiplex PCR. The sample lists some 130,000 clones, about nine tenths occurring once. The data were taken from a study of T cell responses to AZD1222 COVID-19 vaccine. The germline gives CDR1 SGHRS, CDR2 YFSETQ. The CDR3 is 14 amino acids. Between the trimmed V and J ends, which lost 4 bases and 7 bases, there was a span of 17 bases. Study-level points and caveats: Vaccine-associated CD4 TCRs ranged over spike, dominating at 160-218 and 743-854. Most donors were white British, females outnumbered males, and clonal diversity was possibly underestimated.

The V gene is TRBV5-1, the J gene TRBJ2-5; D is possibly TRBD1 (6 bases). The sample here was peripheral blood, taken on day 0 of AZD1222 vaccination. This TCR derives from an adult in good health. CDR3 protein: CASSGGQMGRTQYF. In DNA form, the CDR3 reads TGCGCCAGCAGCGGGGGCCAGATGGGGCGGACCCAGTACTTC.